These T cell receptor beta chains were read from a single sample in a study of beta chain features in type 1 diabetes. This table comes from immunoSEQ multiplex PCR, and its TCRdb copy is limited to in-frame clones, with some not included. The table has about 620,000 clones, around a sixth seen once; the top ten hold about 0.097%. The sequenced material came from naive CD4+ T cells from blood. The receptor set was obtained from a man between 18 and 29 years old in good health. CDR3s include the opening cysteine and the closing phenylalanine or tryptophan. A D gene is named only where the DNA matches it firmly. Where a row states a size, it is once, few, many or the class of an expanded clone; other rows omit it.

>TRBJ2-2|few|TRBD2|TRBV18|16
TGTGCCAGCTCACCCATGACTAGCGGGAACACCGGGGAGCTGTTTTTT
CASSPMTSGNTGELFF
>TRBJ1-4|few|TRBD1|TRBV7-2|16
TGTGCCAGCAGCTTCGCAGGGGGGACAGTGATTGAAAAACTGTTTTTT
CASSFAGGTVIEKLFF
>TRBJ2-1|few|NA|TRBV27|15
TGTGCCAGCAGTTTCTCACCAAGCTCCTACAATGAGCAGTTCTTC
CASSFSPSSYNEQFF
>TRBJ2-7|few|NA|TRBV6-6|16
TGTGCCAGCAGTTACTCGAGGCGGGCTCAGGACTACGAGCAGTACTTC
CASSYSRRAQDYEQYF
>TRBJ1-1|few|NA|TRBV15|14
TGTGCCACCAGCCGGTGGTCGAGGGACACTGAAGCTTTCTTT
CATSRWSRDTEAFF
>TRBJ1-1|few|TRBD1|TRBV2|15
TGTGCCAGCCACAGACAGGGGGCGACGAACACTGAAGCTTTCTTT
CASHRQGATNTEAFF
>TRBJ2-3|NA|NA|TRBV11-1|14
TGTGCCGTAAGCCTCACCCCAGGCACAGATACGCAGTATTTT
CAVSLTPGTDTQYF
>TRBJ1-3|few|NA|TRBV7-9|15
TGTGCCAGCAGCTTAACTCAAGGGGCTGGAAACACCATATATTTT
CASSLTQGAGNTIYF
>TRBJ2-5|NA|NA|TRBV20-1|9
TGCAGTGCTTTCGAGACCCAGTACTTC
CSAFETQYF
>TRBJ2-3|NA|NA|TRBV6-1|16
TGTGCCAGCAGTGGGGGGAAGGTAGTCCACGCAGATACGCAGTATTTT
CASSGGKVVHADTQYF
>TRBJ2-5|few|NA|TRBV29-1|12
TGCAGCGTGGGGGGCAGGAAGGAGACCCAGTACTTC
CSVGGRKETQYF
>TRBJ2-7|NA|TRBD2|TRBV7-2|14
TGTGCCAGCAGCTTAGCCCGACTAGCGGGGGAGCAGTACTTC
CASSLARLAGEQYF
>TRBJ2-7|NA|TRBD1|TRBV5-1|14
TGCGCCAGCAGCTTGCTGCCAGGGGGCTACGAGCAGTACTTC
CASSLLPGGYEQYF
>TRBJ2-7|few|TRBD1|TRBV2|16
TGTGCCAGCAGTGAAAAGGGGGCCTGGAGAACCTACGAGCAGTACTTC
CASSEKGAWRTYEQYF
>TRBJ1-2|few|TRBD1|TRBV5-1|14
TGCGCCAGCAGCCCAAGACAGGGGGCGCATGGCTACACCTTC
CASSPRQGAHGYTF
>TRBJ1-1|few|NA|TRBV5-4|15
TGTGCCAGCAGCTTACCGGGGAACGGTGACACTGAAGCTTTCTTT
CASSLPGNGDTEAFF
>TRBJ1-2|NA|TRBD1|TRBV28|14
TGTGCCAGCAGTTCATCCGGGACAGGGGGTGGATACACCTTC
CASSSSGTGGGYTF
>TRBJ2-3|NA|TRBD2|TRBV12-5|16
TGTGCTAGTGGTTTGAGGGTTGGCGGGAGACCAGATACGCAGTATTTT
CASGLRVGGRPDTQYF
>TRBJ1-2|NA|NA|TRBV25-1|15
TGTGCCAGCAGTGCCTCTCCGGGGCCCGTCTATGGCTACACCTTC
CASSASPGPVYGYTF
>TRBJ1-2|NA|NA|TRBV10-3|11
TGTGCCATCAGGCAGAACTATGGCTACACCTTC
CAIRQNYGYTF
>TRBJ1-2|once|TRBD1|TRBV7-9|14
TGTGCCAGCAGATCCATCGACAGGGGATATGGCTACACCTTC
CASRSIDRGYGYTF
>TRBJ2-7|NA|NA|TRBV7-9|15
TGTGCCAGCAGCTTATTAAGGGGCCTCAGCTACGAGCAGTACTTC
CASSLLRGLSYEQYF
>TRBJ2-7|NA|TRBD1|TRBV20-1|11
TGCAGTGCGAACAGGGGCTACGAGCAGTACTTC
CSANRGYEQYF
>TRBJ2-1|few|NA|TRBV9|14
TGTGCCAGCAGCGTAGAGGGCGTAGTCAATGAGCAGTTCTTC
CASSVEGVVNEQFF